A selection of T cell receptor beta chains follows, all from one sample in a study of cytomegalovirus exposure and HLA in healthy donors. Repertoires were generated with immunoSEQ multiplex PCR, while TCRdb's copy carries only in-frame clones and drops some. The table includes about 140,000 clones, about 83% detected once. The specimen sequenced was PBMCs. Every receptor here comes from a woman in her twenties or thirties in good health and CMV-seronegative. CDR3s include the opening cysteine and the closing phenylalanine or tryptophan. D genes are given only for firm matches. Expanded clones get a size class; other rows say once, few or many, or leave the size out.

.	TRBV28	.	TRBJ2-7	TGTGCCAGCAGTTTAGAGACTGAGCAGTACTTC	CASSLETEQYF
TRBD1	TRBV11-2	.	TRBJ2-5	TGTGCCAGCAGCTTAGTTGCCGGGACAGGGGGTGTAGCGGCCCAGTACTTC	CASSLVAGTGGVAAQYF
.	TRBV18	.	TRBJ2-3	TGTGCCAGCTCACCCCTAGCAGGAGATACGCAGTATTTT	CASSPLAGDTQYF
TRBD2	TRBV9	.	TRBJ2-3	TGTGCCAGCAGCGCCGGGACTAGCGGGGGGGGAGATACGCAGTATTTT	CASSAGTSGGGDTQYF
.	TRBV1	.	TRBJ1-5	TGCACCAGCAGCCAGGATGGACAGGGGGCGCGGAAGATATGCTATCAGCCCCAGCATTTT	CTSSQDGQGARKICYQPQHF
.	TRBV11-2	.	TRBJ2-1	TGTGCCAGCAGCTTTCCAGGGGCGTTTGTAAATGAGCAGTTCTTC	CASSFPGAFVNEQFF
TRBD1	TRBV4-1	.	TRBJ2-6	TGCGCCAGCAGTCCAGCCGGGACAGGGGCCGTCCTGACTTTC	CASSPAGTGAVLTF
.	TRBV7-9	few	TRBJ2-1	TGTGCCAGCAGCTTACTTAATGAGCAGTTCTTC	CASSLLNEQFF
.	TRBV28	.	TRBJ2-3	TGTGCCAGCAGTTTACAGGGATCGACAGATACGCAGTATTTT	CASSLQGSTDTQYF
.	TRBV11-2	.	TRBJ2-1	TGTGCCAGCAGCCCCAGCGCGTCAGATGAGCAGTTCTTC	CASSPSASDEQFF
.	TRBV29-1	.	TRBJ2-3	TGCAGCGTTGAAGAGGGGCTCTCCACAGATACGCAGTATTTT	CSVEEGLSTDTQYF
.	TRBV5-5	.	TRBJ1-3	TGTGCCAGCAGCTTGGTCAGGCACTCTGGAAACACCATATATTTT	CASSLVRHSGNTIYF
.	TRBV5-5	.	TRBJ2-7	TGTGCCAGCAGCTTCTCAGGGTACGAGCAGTACTTC	CASSFSGYEQYF
TRBD1	TRBV6-1	.	TRBJ1-5	TGTGCCAGCAGGAGGGACAGCGACGTCGGGCCCCAGCATTTT	CASRRDSDVGPQHF
TRBD2	TRBV7-9	.	TRBJ2-1	TGTGCCAGCAGCTATTCCGGGACTAGCGGGTACAATGAGCAGTTCTTC	CASSYSGTSGYNEQFF
.	TRBV5-1	.	TRBJ2-4	TGCGCCAGCAGCTTGGTAACAGGGCCGGAACAAAACATTCAGTACTTC	CASSLVTGPEQNIQYF
.	TRBV7-2	.	TRBJ1-1	TGTGCCAGCAGCTCCCAGTTCGACACTGAAGCTTTCTTT	CASSSQFDTEAFF
TRBD2	TRBV5-6	.	TRBJ2-5	TGTGCCAGCAGCTTAGCGGCGGGGGGGCGGGAGACCCAGTACTTC	CASSLAAGGRETQYF
.	TRBV19	.	TRBJ1-4	TGTGCCAGTAGTATGACAGCCCTGGGGACTAATGAAAAACTGTTTTTT	CASSMTALGTNEKLFF
TRBD2	TRBV11-2	.	TRBJ2-3	TGTGCCAGCAGCTACCAAGCTAGCGGGGAGAGCACAGATACGCAGTATTTT	CASSYQASGESTDTQYF
.	TRBV7-3	.	TRBJ2-3	TGTGCCAGCAGCCCGGGACAAACTGAGGCAGATACGCAGTATTTT	CASSPGQTEADTQYF
.	TRBV10-3	few	TRBJ1-6	TGTGCCATCAGTAGAGCGGGGGCTACTTCACCCCTCCACTTT	CAISRAGATSPLHF
TRBD2	TRBV9	.	TRBJ2-3	TGTGCCAACTTGGGCGGGGGGTGTCAGGATACGCAGTATTTT	CANLGGGCQDTQYF
TRBD1	TRBV10-3	.	TRBJ1-2	TGTGCCATCAGTGAGTCCAACAGGGGAACCTATGGCTACACCTTC	CAISESNRGTYGYTF
TRBD1	TRBV28	.	TRBJ1-2	TGTGCCAGCAGTTTAATGGGGACAGGGAACTATGGCTACACCTTC	CASSLMGTGNYGYTF
.	TRBV7-9	medium-sized	TRBJ1-1	TGTGCCAGCAGCTTAGCGGGGACTCAAGCTTTCTTT	CASSLAGTQAFF
.	TRBV5-6	.	TRBJ2-1	TGTGCCAGCAGCTTGGCAAGGGGCGCGTTCGACAATGAGCAGTTCTTC	CASSLARGAFDNEQFF
.	TRBV28	.	TRBJ1-5	TGTGCCAGCAGCCACCGACACAATCAGCCCCAGCATTTT	CASSHRHNQPQHF
.	TRBV30	once	TRBJ2-2	TGTGCCTGGAGTGAACGGGGGAAAGACGGGGAGCTGTTTTTT	CAWSERGKDGELFF
.	TRBV10-2	.	TRBJ1-2	TGCGCCAGCAGTGGCCGGAGGCGGGGGGCGGTTAGTGGCTACACCTTC	CASSGRRRGAVSGYTF
.	TRBV10-3	.	TRBJ1-1	TGTGCCATCAGACGACAGGCTTTGAACACTGAAGCTTTCTTT	CAIRRQALNTEAFF
.	TRBV4-3	few	TRBJ2-1	TGCGCCAGCAGCGTACAGGGCTATGAGCAGTTCTTC	CASSVQGYEQFF
TRBD1	TRBV2	.	TRBJ1-5	TGTGCCAGCAGGGAGACAGGGTTGGGCAATCAGCCCCAGCATTTT	CASRETGLGNQPQHF
TRBD2	TRBV19	.	TRBJ2-1	TGTGCCAGTAGTATAGAGCCTAGCGGGGGACCATACAGATACAATGAGCAGTTCTTC	CASSIEPSGGPYRYNEQFF
TRBD1	TRBV10-3	.	TRBJ2-7	TGTGCCATCAGTTCGGGACAGGGCTCCTACGAGCAGTACTTC	CAISSGQGSYEQYF
TRBD2	TRBV7-2	once	TRBJ2-7	TGTGCCAGCAGCCCCGGACTAGCGGGAGACAGCTCCTACGAGCAGTACTTC	CASSPGLAGDSSYEQYF
TRBD2	TRBV28	.	TRBJ2-3	TGTGCCAGCAGTTTAGAAACCGGGACTAGCGGGGGCCTTAGCACAGATACGCAGTATTTT	CASSLETGTSGGLSTDTQYF
TRBD2	TRBV7-6	once	TRBJ2-7	TGTGCCAGCAGCTCCCCAGCGGGGGCCATCTCCTACGAGCAGTACTTC	CASSSPAGAISYEQYF
TRBD1	TRBV7-6	.	TRBJ2-7	TGTGCCAGCAGCCCGGGGACAGGGGCCTACGAGCAGTACTTC	CASSPGTGAYEQYF
TRBD1	TRBV7-9	.	TRBJ1-3	TGTGCCTCGGACAGGTCTGGAAACACCATATATTTT	CASDRSGNTIYF
.	TRBV4-3	.	TRBJ2-7	TGCGCCAGCAGCCAAGAGATGTCAGGTGAGGAGCAGTACTTC	CASSQEMSGEEQYF
TRBD1	TRBV30	.	TRBJ2-3	TGTGCCTGGGGGGACAGGGGGCTGACAGATACGCAGTATTTT	CAWGDRGLTDTQYF
TRBD2	TRBV10-3	.	TRBJ2-7	TGTGCCATCAGTGAGTCTCTAGCGGGGGGGCCTGTGGACGAGCAGTACTTC	CAISESLAGGPVDEQYF